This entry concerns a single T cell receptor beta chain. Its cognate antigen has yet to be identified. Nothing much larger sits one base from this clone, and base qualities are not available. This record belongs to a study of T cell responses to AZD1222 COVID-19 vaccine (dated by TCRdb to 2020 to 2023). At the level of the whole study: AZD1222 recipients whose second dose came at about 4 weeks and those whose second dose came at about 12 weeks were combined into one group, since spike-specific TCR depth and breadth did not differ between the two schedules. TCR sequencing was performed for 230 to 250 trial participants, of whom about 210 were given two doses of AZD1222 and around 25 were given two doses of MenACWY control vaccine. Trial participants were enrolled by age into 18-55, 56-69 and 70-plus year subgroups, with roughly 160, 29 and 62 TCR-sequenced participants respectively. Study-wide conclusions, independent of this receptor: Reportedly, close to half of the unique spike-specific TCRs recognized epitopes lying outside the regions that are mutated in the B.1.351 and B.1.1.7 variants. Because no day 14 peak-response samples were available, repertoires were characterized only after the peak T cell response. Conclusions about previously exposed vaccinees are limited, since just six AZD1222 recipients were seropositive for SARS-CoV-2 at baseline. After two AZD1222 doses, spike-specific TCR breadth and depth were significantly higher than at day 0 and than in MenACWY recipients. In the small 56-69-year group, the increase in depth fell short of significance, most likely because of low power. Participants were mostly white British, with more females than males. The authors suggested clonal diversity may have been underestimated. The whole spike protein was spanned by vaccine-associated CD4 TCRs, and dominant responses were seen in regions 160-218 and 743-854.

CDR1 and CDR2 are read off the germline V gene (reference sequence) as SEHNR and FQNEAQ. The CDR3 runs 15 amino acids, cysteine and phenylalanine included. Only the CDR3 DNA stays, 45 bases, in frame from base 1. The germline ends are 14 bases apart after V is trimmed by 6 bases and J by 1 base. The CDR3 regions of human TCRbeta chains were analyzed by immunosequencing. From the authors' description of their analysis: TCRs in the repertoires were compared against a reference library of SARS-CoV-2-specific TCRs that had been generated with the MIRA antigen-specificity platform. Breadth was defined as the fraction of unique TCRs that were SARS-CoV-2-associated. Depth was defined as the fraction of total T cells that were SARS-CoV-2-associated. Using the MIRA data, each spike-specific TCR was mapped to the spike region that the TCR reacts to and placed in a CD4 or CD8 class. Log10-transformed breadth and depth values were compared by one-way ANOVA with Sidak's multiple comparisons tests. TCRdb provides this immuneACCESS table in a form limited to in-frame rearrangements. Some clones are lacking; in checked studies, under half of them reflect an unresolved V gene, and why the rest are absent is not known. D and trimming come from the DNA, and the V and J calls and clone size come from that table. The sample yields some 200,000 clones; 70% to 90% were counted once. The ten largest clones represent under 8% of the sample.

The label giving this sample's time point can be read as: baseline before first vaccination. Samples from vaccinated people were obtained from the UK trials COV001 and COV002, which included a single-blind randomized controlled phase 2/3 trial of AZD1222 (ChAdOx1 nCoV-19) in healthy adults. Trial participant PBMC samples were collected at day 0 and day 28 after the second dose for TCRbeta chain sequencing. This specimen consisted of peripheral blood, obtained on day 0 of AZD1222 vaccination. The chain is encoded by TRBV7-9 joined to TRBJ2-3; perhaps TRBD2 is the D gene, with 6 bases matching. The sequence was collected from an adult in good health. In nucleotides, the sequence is TGTGCCAGCAGTCCCCTAGCGTATGGCACAGATACGCAGTATTTT. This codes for CASSPLAYGTDTQYF.